This record covers a single TCR beta chain. Its antigen is still unknown. Clones were read by immunoSEQ multiplex PCR, and TCRdb kept only the in-frame ones, dropping some. The top ten clones hold about a sixth of a sample with just over 20,000 clones, around 73% of them seen once. Samples came from areas without visible necrosis or hemorrhage. This entry is derived from a study of intratumoral heterogeneity in liver cancer. Study information: The median patient age was roughly 62 years, and most were male.

The study, taken as a whole, reports: A noted limitation was under-sampling of tumor-infiltrating lymphocytes.

V was shortened by 1 base and J by 1 base, with 13 bases between the two germline ends. CDR1 and CDR2 (germline): LNHDA, SQIVND (reference sequence). This CDR3 region has 17 residues. This TCR came from a woman aged 70-85 years with hepatocellular carcinoma. The chain has TRBV19 and TRBJ2-2; perhaps TRBD2 as D (6 bases). The sequencing here drew on tumor-adjacent normal tissue, taken before any cancer treatment. DNA for the CDR3: TGTGCCAGTAGTATAGGGAATAGCGGAGGGAACACCGGGGAGCTGTTTTTT. Amino acids: CASSIGNSGGNTGELFF.